This record looks at one TCR beta chain sequence and its context. Its antigen is not known. Treatment in this sample: roughly 18 received Ad26.COV2.S at low or high dose, single or two shots; about 5 received placebo; per-sample allocation not given. Day 63 after the first injection of vaccine or placebo was the sampling time. This adult donor, from Boston, was 18-55 years old. This sample is drawn from a study of Ad26.COV2.S vaccination and SARS-CoV-2 variants. As for the study in general: Ad26.COV2.S shots went into the muscle once or twice, 56 days apart. Overall study results and limits: Researchers cautioned that TCR breadth and depth analyses may have underestimated total T cell responses.

Produced via immunoSEQ multiplex PCR; TCRdb's table is partial and in-frame only. The sample consists of 440,000 or so clones, around 89% of them appearing once. The V end was cut by 3 bases, the J end by 0 bases, with 8 bases between. Germline V gives CDR1 ENHRY, CDR2 SYGVKD. CDR3 length: 14 amino acids. This chain connects TRBV10-3 to TRBJ1-1; possible D gene TRBD1, 6 bases. The clonotype comes from a person aged 18-65 years who received the Ad26.COV2.S COVID-19 vaccine or a placebo. The specimen comprised peripheral blood, sampled in a trial of Ad26.COV2.S vaccine versus placebo. The CDR3 spells CAISDAGVNTEAFF. CDR3 nucleotide sequence: TGTGCCATCAGTGATGCAGGGGTGAACACTGAAGCTTTCTTT.